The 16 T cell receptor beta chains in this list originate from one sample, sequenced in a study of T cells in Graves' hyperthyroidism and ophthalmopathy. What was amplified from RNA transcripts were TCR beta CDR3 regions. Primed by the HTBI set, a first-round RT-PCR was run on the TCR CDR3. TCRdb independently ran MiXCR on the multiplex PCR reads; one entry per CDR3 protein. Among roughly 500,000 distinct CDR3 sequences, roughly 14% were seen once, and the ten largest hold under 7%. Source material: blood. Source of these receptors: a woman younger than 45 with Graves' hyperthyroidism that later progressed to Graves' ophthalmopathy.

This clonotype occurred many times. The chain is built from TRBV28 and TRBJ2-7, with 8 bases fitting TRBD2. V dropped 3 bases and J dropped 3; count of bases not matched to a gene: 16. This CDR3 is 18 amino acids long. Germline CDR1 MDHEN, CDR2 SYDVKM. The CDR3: CASSFALADPKAFYEQYF. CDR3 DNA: TGTGCCAGCAGTTTTGCACTAGCGGACCCGAAGGCCTTCTACGAGCAGTACTTC.

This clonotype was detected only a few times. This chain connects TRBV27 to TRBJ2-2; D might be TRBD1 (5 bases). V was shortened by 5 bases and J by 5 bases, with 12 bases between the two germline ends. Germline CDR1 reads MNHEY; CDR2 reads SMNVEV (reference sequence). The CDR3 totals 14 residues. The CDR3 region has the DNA TGTGCCAGCAGTGGGGCTCTTGGTACCGGGGAGCTGTTTTTT. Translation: CASSGALGTGELFF.

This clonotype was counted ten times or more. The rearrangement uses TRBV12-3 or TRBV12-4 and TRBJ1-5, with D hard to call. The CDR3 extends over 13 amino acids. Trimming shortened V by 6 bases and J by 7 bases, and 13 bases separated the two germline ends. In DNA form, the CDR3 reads TGTGCCAGCAGCCCCAATCTGGGGCAGCCCCAGCATTTT. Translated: CASSPNLGQPQHF.

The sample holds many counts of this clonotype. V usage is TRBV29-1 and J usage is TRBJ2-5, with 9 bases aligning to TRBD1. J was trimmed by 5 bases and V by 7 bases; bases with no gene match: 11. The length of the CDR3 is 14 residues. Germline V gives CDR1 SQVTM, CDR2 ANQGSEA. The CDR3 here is CSAATDRGIETQYF. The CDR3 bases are TGCAGCGCGGCCACGGACAGGGGCATCGAGACCCAGTACTTC.

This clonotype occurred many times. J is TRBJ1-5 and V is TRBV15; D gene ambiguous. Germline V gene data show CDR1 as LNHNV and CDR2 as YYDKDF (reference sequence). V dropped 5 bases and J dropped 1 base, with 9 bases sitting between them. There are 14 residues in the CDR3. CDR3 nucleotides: TGTGCCACCAGCGAACGGGGAAGCAATCAGCCCCAGCATTTT. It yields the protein CATSERGSNQPQHF.

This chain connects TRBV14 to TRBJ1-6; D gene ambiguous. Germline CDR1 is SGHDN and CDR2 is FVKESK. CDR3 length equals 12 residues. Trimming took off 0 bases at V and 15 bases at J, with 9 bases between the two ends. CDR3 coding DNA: TGTGCCAGCAGCCAAGATCTTCACAGCCTCCACTTT. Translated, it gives CASSQDLHSLHF.

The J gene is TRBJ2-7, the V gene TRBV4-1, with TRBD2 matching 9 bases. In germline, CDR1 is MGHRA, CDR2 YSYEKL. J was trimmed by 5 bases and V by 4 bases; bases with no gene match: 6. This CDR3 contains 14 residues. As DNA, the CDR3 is TGCGCCAGCAGCCCTCCTCTAGCGGGAAACGAGCAGTACTTC. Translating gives CASSPPLAGNEQYF.

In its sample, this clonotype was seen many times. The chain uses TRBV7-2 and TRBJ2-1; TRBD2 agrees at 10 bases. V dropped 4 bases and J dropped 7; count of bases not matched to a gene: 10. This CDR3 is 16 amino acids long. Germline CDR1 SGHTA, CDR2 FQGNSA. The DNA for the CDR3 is TGTGCCAGCAGCTCCGGGACTAGCGCTTTTAGGAATGAGCAGTTCTTC. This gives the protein CASSSGTSAFRNEQFF.

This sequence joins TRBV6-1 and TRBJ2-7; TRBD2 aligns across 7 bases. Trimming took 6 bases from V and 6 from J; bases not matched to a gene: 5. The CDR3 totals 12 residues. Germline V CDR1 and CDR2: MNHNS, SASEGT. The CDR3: CASSWGGGEQYF. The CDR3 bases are TGTGCCAGCAGCTGGGGGGGGGGCGAGCAGTACTTC.

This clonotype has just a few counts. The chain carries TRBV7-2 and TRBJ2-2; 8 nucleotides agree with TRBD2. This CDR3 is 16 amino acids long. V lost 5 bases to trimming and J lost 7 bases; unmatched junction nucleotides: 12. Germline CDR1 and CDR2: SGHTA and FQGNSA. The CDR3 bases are TGTGCCAGCAGCCGCCCCTCAGGACTAGCTGTCGGGGAGCTGTTTTTT. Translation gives CASSRPSGLAVGELFF. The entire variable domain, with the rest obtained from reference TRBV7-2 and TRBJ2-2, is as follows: GAGVSQSPSNKVTEKGKDVELRCDPISGHTALYWYRQSLGQGLEFLIYFQGNSAPDKSGLPSDRFSAERTGGSVSTLTIQRTQQEDSAVYLCASSRPSGLAVGELFFGEGSRLTVL.

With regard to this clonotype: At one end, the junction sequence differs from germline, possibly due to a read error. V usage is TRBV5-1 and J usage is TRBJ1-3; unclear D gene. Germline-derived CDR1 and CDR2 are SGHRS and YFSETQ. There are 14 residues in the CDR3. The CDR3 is CASSFYGSGNTIYF. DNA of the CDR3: TGTGCCAGCAGCTTTTATGGGTCTGGAAACACCATATATTTT.

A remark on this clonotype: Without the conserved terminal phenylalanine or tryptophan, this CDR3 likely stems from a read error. The CDR3 sequence: CASSFSGANTGELFS. The DNA for the CDR3 is TGTGCCAGCAGTTTTAGCGGGGCGAACACCGGGGAGCTGTTTTCT. The V and J genes are TRBV6-2 or TRBV6-3 and TRBJ2-2, with TRBD2 matching over 8 bases. V was pared by 4 bases and J by 0 bases, with 1 base of the junction left unmatched. The CDR3 covers 15 residues. Germline CDR1 MNHEY, CDR2 SVGEGT.

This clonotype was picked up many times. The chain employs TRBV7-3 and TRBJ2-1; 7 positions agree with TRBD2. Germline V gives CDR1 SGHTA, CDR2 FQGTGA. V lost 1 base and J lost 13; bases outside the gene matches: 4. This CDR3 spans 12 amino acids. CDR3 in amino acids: CASSLSGSGQFF. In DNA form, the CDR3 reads TGTGCCAGCAGCTTAAGCGGGAGTGGACAGTTCTTC.

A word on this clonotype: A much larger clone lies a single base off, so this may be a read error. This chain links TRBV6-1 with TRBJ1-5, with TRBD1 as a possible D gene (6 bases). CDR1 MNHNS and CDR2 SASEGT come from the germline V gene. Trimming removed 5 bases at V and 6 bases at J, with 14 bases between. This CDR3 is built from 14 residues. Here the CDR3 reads CASSKQGAPQPQHF. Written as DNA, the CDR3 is TGTGCCAGCAGTAAACAGGGTGCCCCTCAGCCCCAGCATTTT.

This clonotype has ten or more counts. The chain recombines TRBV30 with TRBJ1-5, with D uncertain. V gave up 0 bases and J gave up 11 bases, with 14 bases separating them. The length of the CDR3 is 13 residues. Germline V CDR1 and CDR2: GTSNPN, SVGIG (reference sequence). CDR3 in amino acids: CAWSVGPALAQHF. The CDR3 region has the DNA TGTGCCTGGAGTGTTGGACCTGCTTTAGCCCAGCATTTT.

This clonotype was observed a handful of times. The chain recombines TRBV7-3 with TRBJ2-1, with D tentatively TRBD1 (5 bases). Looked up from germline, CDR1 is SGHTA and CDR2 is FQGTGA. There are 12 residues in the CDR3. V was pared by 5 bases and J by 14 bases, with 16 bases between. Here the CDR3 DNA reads TGTGCCAGCAGCCCGCCGGGCAGGGTTAAGTTCTTC. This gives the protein CASSPPGRVKFF. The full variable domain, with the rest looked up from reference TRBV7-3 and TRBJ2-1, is GAGVSQTPSNKVTEKGKYVELRCDPISGHTALYWYRQSLGQGPEFLIYFQGTGAADDSGLPNDRFFAVRPEGSVSTLKIQRTERGDSAVYLCASSPPGRVKFFGPGTRLTVL.